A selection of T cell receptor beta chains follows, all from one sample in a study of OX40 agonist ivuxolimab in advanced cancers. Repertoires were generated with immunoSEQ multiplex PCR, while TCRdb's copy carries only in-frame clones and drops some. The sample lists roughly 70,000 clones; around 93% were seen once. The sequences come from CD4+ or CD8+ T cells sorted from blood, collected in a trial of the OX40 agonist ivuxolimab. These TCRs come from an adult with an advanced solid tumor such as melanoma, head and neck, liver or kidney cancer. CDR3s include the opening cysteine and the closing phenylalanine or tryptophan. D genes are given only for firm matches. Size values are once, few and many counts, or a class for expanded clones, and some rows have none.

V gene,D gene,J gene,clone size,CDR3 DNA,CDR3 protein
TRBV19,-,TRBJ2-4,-,TGTGCCAGTACCAAGTCAGGGAGCATTCAGTACTTC,CASTKSGSIQYF
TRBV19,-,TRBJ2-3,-,TGTGCCAGTAGTGGAAGGGTCTCGGTGCTCACAGATACGCAGTATTTT,CASSGRVSVLTDTQYF
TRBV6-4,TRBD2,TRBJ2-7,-,TGTGCCAGCAGTGCCCCTCCCGGACTAGCTTCTCGCGAGCAGTACTTC,CASSAPPGLASREQYF
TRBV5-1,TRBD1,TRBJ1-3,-,TGCGCCAGCAGCTTGGTCGGAGGACAGGGGGTCGGAAACACCATATATTTT,CASSLVGGQGVGNTIYF
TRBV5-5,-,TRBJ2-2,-,TGTGCCAGCAGCTTGGCTTCCACCGGGGAGCTGTTTTTT,CASSLASTGELFF
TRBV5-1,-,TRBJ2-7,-,TGCGCCAGCAGCCCAGAGGGCAACCCCCTAGTAGAGCAGTACTTC,CASSPEGNPLVEQYF
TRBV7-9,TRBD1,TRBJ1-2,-,TGTGCCAGCAGCGCCGCGGGACAGGTTCCATTAGGGGGCTACACCTTC,CASSAAGQVPLGGYTF
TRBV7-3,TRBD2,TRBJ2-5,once,TGTGCCAGCAGCCCGGGACTAGCGGGAAAAGAGACCCAGTACTTC,CASSPGLAGKETQYF
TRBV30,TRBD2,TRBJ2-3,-,TGTGCCTGGAGCCCCCAGGCGGGAGTTTTAGATACGCAGTATTTT,CAWSPQAGVLDTQYF
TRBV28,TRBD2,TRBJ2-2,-,TGTGCCAGCAGTTTCCAGCAACTAGCGCGACACACCGGGGAGCTGTTTTTT,CASSFQQLARHTGELFF
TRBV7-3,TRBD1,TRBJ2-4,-,TGTGCCAGCAGCTTAGGGACAGGGAATACCAAAAACATTCAGTACTTC,CASSLGTGNTKNIQYF
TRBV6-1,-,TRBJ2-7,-,TGTGCCAGCAGCGACGCGACCCCGACCTACGAGCAGTACTTC,CASSDATPTYEQYF
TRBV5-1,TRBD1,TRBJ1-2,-,TGCGCCAGCAGCGGGAGGACAGGCCAGGGCTATGGCTACACCTTC,CASSGRTGQGYGYTF
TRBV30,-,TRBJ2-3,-,TGTGCCTGGAGAATGGGAGATACGCAGTATTTT,CAWRMGDTQYF
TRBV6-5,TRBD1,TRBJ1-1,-,TGTGCCAGCAGTTACGACAGGGTCGTTCCTGAAGCTTTCTTT,CASSYDRVVPEAFF
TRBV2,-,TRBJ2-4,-,TGTGCCAGCAGTGATACCTACGCCAAAAACATTCAGTACTTC,CASSDTYAKNIQYF
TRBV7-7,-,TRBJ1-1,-,TGTGCTAGCAGCTTAGGCAGGAACACTGAAGCTTTCTTT,CASSLGRNTEAFF
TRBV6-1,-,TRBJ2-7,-,TGTGCCAGCCTAGGAGACAGCCCCTACGAGCAGTACTTC,CASLGDSPYEQYF
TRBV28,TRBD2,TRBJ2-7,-,TGTGCCAGCAGTCCGACAGGACTAGCGGGAGGGTTCTACTCCTACGAGCAGTACTTC,CASSPTGLAGGFYSYEQYF
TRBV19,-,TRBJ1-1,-,TGTGCCAGTAGAATGGTAGGGGGGACTGAAGCTTTCTTT,CASRMVGGTEAFF
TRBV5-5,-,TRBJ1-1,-,TGTGCCAGCAGCTTGGTACTGGGGGCGACTGAAGCTTTCTTT,CASSLVLGATEAFF
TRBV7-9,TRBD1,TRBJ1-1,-,TGTGCCAGCAGCCCAGGGGGCATGTGGAACACTGAAGCTTTCTTT,CASSPGGMWNTEAFF
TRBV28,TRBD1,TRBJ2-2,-,TGTGCCAGCAGTTTATCCGGGACAGGGCCCGGGGAGCTGTTTTTT,CASSLSGTGPGELFF
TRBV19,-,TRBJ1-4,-,TGTGCCAGTAGCCTATCCCGGGGGGCCGGGGGTACTAATGAAAAACTGTTTTTT,CASSLSRGAGGTNEKLFF
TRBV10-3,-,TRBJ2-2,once,TGTGCCATCAGTGATGATTATGACACCGGGGAGCTGTTTTTT,CAISDDYDTGELFF
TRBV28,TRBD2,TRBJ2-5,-,TGTGCCAGCAGGGCCACCCTAGCGGGGGACTCTTACCAAGAGACCCAGTACTTC,CASRATLAGDSYQETQYF
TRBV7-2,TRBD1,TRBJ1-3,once,TGTGCCAGCAGGGGCGGGACAGGGAGAAACACCATATATTTT,CASRGGTGRNTIYF
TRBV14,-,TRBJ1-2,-,TGTGCCAGCAGACCGCAGGGCCCCAGACTCTATGGCTACACCTTC,CASRPQGPRLYGYTF
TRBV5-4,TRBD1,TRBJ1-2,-,TGTGCCAGCAGCTTGACACGGGGACAGGGGGCGATGGACTATGGCTACACCTTC,CASSLTRGQGAMDYGYTF
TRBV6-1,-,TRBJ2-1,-,TGTGCCAGCAGTACCTCAACGGGCAATGAGCAGTTCTTC,CASSTSTGNEQFF
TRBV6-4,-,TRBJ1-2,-,TGTGCCAGCAGTGACTCGATCCGGGGACTTGGCTACACCTTC,CASSDSIRGLGYTF
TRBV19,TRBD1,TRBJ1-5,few,TGTGCCAGTAGTGCTACCGGGGGACAGGCCTTGGTAGGGGCCCAGCATTTT,CASSATGGQALVGAQHF
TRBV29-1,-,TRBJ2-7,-,TGCAGCCACCTCGGAGATTCCTACGAGCAGTACTTC,CSHLGDSYEQYF
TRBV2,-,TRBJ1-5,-,TGTGCCAGCAGTGACGGGGGACGGAGCAATCAGCCCCAGCATTTT,CASSDGGRSNQPQHF
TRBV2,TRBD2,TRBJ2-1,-,TGTGCCAGCCGTCTAGCGGGATTATCAAATGAGCAGTTCTTC,CASRLAGLSNEQFF
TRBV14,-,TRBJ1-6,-,TGTGCCAGCAGCCCCACAGGAGTTATCATGCGTAATTCACCCCTCCACTTT,CASSPTGVIMRNSPLHF
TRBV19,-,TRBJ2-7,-,TGTGCCAGTCGTGGGCCGGCCTACGAGCAGTACTTC,CASRGPAYEQYF
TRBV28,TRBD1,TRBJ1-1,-,TGTGCCAGCAGTTCTCGACAGGGGGCTGGTATCACTGAAGCTTTCTTT,CASSSRQGAGITEAFF
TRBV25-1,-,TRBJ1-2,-,TGTGCCAGCAGTGCCGGTTATGGCTACACCTTC,CASSAGYGYTF
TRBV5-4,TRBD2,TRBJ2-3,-,TGTGCCAGCAGCTCCCGACTAGCGGGGAGCACAGATACGCAGTATTTT,CASSSRLAGSTDTQYF
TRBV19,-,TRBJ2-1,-,TGTGCCAGTAGTACCGGACTGCTAGGGGCGGATGAGCAGTTCTTC,CASSTGLLGADEQFF
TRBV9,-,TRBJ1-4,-,TGTGCCAGCAGCGTAGACTTCCGAAAACTGTTTTTT,CASSVDFRKLFF
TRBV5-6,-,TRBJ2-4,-,TGTGCCAGCAGCTACCTGGGACCCCTAGCCAAAAACATTCAGTACTTC,CASSYLGPLAKNIQYF
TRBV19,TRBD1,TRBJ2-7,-,TGTGCCAGTAGTATCTCGGGACAGGGGGCGGGGGAGCAGTACTTC,CASSISGQGAGEQYF
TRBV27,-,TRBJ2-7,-,TGTGCCAGCAGTTTAAGAGGGTCAGCGCGCGTCACCTACGAGCAGTACTTC,CASSLRGSARVTYEQYF
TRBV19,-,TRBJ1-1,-,TGTGCCAGTAGTCGGAAGGGGGAGGCTTTGAACACTGAAGCTTTCTTT,CASSRKGEALNTEAFF
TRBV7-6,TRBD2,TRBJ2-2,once,TGTGCCAGCAGCTTAGGGACTAGCGTATACACCGGGGAGCTGTTTTTT,CASSLGTSVYTGELFF
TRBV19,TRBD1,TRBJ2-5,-,TGTGCCAGTAGTAAGGGACAGGGGTTAGAGACCCAGTACTTC,CASSKGQGLETQYF
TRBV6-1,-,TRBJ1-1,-,TGTGCCAGCAGTCCCTATCGGGGGGGGGACACTGAAGCTTTCTTT,CASSPYRGGDTEAFF
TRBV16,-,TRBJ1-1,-,TGTGCCAGCAGCCATCGACAGACCACTGAAGCTTTCTTT,CASSHRQTTEAFF
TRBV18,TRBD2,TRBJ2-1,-,TGTGCCAGCTCACAGGCCCCGTGGGCTAGCGGGAGATATGAGCAGTTCTTC,CASSQAPWASGRYEQFF
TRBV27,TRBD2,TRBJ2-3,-,TGTGCCAGCAGTAGAACGGGACTAGCGGGGCAGGGTGGCACAGATACGCAGTATTTT,CASSRTGLAGQGGTDTQYF
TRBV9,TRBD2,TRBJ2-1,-,TGTGCCAGCAGCGCAAACGTAGCGGGCCGCTCCTACAATGAGCAGTTCTTC,CASSANVAGRSYNEQFF
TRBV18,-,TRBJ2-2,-,TGTGCCAGCTCACCAGTGACTGATACCGGGGAGCTGTTTTTT,CASSPVTDTGELFF
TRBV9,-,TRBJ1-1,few,TGTGCCAGCAGCGTAAGCATGAACACTGAAGCTTTCTTT,CASSVSMNTEAFF
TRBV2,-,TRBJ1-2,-,TGTGCCAGCAGTGAGACAGACTCCTCGGACACCTTC,CASSETDSSDTF
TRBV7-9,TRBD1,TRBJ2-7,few,TGTGCCAGCAGCTTAGAAGCAGGGGGCCCCTACGAGCAGTACTTC,CASSLEAGGPYEQYF
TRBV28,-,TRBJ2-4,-,TGTGCCAGCGAGGGGAGGACCTTTCGGACGGAAAACATTCAGTACTTC,CASEGRTFRTENIQYF
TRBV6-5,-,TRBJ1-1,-,TGTGCCAGCAGTTATCGGACGGCGAACACTGAAGCTTTCTTT,CASSYRTANTEAFF
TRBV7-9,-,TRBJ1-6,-,TGTGCCAGCAGCTCAGCGCAGGGGCCTAATTCACCCCTCCACTTT,CASSSAQGPNSPLHF